This T cell receptor beta chain was profiled in a study of blood T cell repertoires in COVID-19 (dated by TCRdb to the early 2020s). Study-level background: Samples covering the acute and convalescent phases of COVID-19 were provided by collaborators in the United States, Italy and Spain. Samples came from the ongoing ImmuneRACE study (first 160 participants) plus 1,254 subjects from 6 global collaborators. The dataset comprised deeply sampled blood TCRbeta repertoires from subjects exposed to, actively infected with, or recovered from COVID-19. Where available, HLA class I and class II types were taken from metadata supplied by the sample provider and were not determined by assay-based typing. The prospective study material was composed of cDNA or gDNA derived from T cells, B-cell-depleted T cells, or PBMCs. The repertoires were released in a freely available public database meant as a resource for research on the immune response to SARS-CoV-2. Sample metadata almost always included a de-identified subject ID, COVID-19 status, age in years and sex. Overall study results and their limits: Clinical and demographic metadata were provided uncurated, with the amount varying by source and participant.

Comments on this clone: Its specific antigen is unknown. There are no base qualities to consult, and no much larger clone falls within one base.

Including cysteine and phenylalanine, the CDR3 has 13 amino acids. Just CDR3 DNA is preserved here, 39 bases in frame from base 1. The germline V gene gives CDR1 as KGHDR and CDR2 as SFDVKD. Deletion took 3 bases off V and 6 bases off J, with a span of 8 bases between the germline ends. Participants in the prospective study were aged about 18 to 90 years, lived in 24 United States geographic areas, and enrolled through a virtual design. To assign participants to cohorts, the prospective study relied on clinical history that participants themselves reported in a screening survey and a study questionnaire. A participant counted as exposed if, within 2 weeks of entering the study, that participant had been in contact with someone who had a PCR-confirmed or clinician-diagnosed COVID-19 case. Each participant in the prospective study had whole blood, serum and a nasopharyngeal or oropharyngeal swab collected by mobile phlebotomists. Additional blood draws and questionnaires over an approximately 2-month period could optionally be provided by prospective study participants. Prospective study blood samples were shipped either frozen or at room temperature before DNA extraction.

The immunoSEQ Assay, a bias-controlled multiplex PCR, was used to amplify TCRbeta CDR3 regions from genomic DNA. The published analysis was carried out like this. The number of nucleated cells in each sample was estimated by amplification of reference gene primers within the assay. To quantify the absolute abundance of each unique TCRbeta CDR3 rearrangement, sequence reads were collapsed and filtered. For each sample, productive Simpson clonality was calculated by taking the square root of Simpson's diversity index across productive rearrangements. Imported from immuneACCESS, the table was reduced by TCRdb to in-frame sequences with V and J called. These copies leave out some clones; in studies compared against another copy, an unresolved V gene accounts for under half, and the cause of the remainder is not known. V and J calls and clone size are as listed in that table; D and trimming were resolved from the DNA. This sample lists 350,000 to 450,000 clones; approximately 91% were detected once. The ten largest clones take up 0.86% of the sample.

The sequence is built from TRBV24-1 and TRBJ1-5, with the D gene not clear enough to name. Sample: PBMCs or T cells enriched from blood (not recorded which). The source is a middle-aged woman who had been exposed to COVID-19. The CDR3 protein is CATSDTQIQPQHF. The DNA sequence follows: TGTGCCACCAGTGATACGCAGATTCAGCCCCAGCATTTT.